Below, one T cell receptor beta chain is given with its context. Which antigen it targets is not known. Base qualities were left out, and no much larger clone turns up one base away. According to the study, the label for this sample's time point signals: about 28 days (+/-7) after the second vaccine dose. AZD1222 recipients whose second dose came at about 4 weeks and those whose second dose came at about 12 weeks were combined into one group, since spike-specific TCR depth and breadth did not differ between the two schedules. Vaccinee samples were obtained from the UK trials COV001 and COV002, which included a single-blind randomized controlled phase 2/3 trial of AZD1222 (ChAdOx1 nCoV-19) in healthy adults. For TCRbeta chain sequencing, PBMC samples were collected from trial participants at day 0 and at day 28 after the second dose. The CDR3 regions of human TCRbeta chains were analyzed by immunosequencing. The authors processed their data as follows. TCRs in the repertoires were compared against a reference library of SARS-CoV-2-specific TCRs that had been generated with the MIRA antigen-specificity platform. Breadth was defined as the fraction of unique TCRs that were SARS-CoV-2-associated. Depth was defined as the fraction of total T cells that were SARS-CoV-2-associated. Each spike-specific TCR was assigned to its reactive spike region and to a CD4 or CD8 class using the MIRA data. Log10-transformed breadth and depth values were compared by one-way ANOVA with Sidak's multiple comparisons tests. The immuneACCESS repertoire file appears here via TCRdb, limited to in-frame rearrangements. These files lack a portion of the clones; in checked studies, under half of the deficit traces to unresolved V genes, and the cause of the others is not known. V and J calls and clone size are as listed in that table; D and trimming were resolved from the DNA. Recorded for this sample are roughly 99,000 clones; roughly nine tenths of them occurred a single time. The ten largest account for around 8.6% of the sample.

The data belong to a study of T cell responses to AZD1222 COVID-19 vaccine (dated by TCRdb to the early 2020s). Describing the broader study: TCR sequencing covered about 230 trial participants: 200 to 210 given two doses of AZD1222 and approximately 26 given two doses of MenACWY control vaccine. Enrollment into the trials was organized by age into subgroups of 18-55, 56-69 and 70-plus years, and those subgroups contained roughly 150, 30 and 60 TCR-sequenced participants, respectively.

What the research found in general, with its limitations: In the small 56-69-year group, the increase in depth fell short of significance, most likely because of low power. Because no day 14 peak-response samples were available, the repertoires could be characterized only after the peak T cell response. Participants were mostly white British, with more females than males. The authors suggested clonal diversity may have been underestimated. Vaccine-associated CD4 TCRs spanned the whole spike protein, with dominant responses in regions 160-218 and 743-854. Spike-specific TCR breadth and depth rose significantly after two AZD1222 doses compared with day 0 and with MenACWY recipients. Nearly half of unique spike-specific TCRs reportedly recognized epitopes outside regions mutated in the B.1.351 and B.1.1.7 variants. Conclusions about previously exposed vaccinees were limited because only six AZD1222 recipients were SARS-CoV-2 seropositive at baseline.

This TCR came from an adult who received the AZD1222 COVID-19 vaccine. The starting material was peripheral blood, obtained 28 days after the second AZD1222 dose.

The DNA sequence is as follows: TGTGCCAGCAGTTACGGACCGGAAACTGAAGCTTTCTTT. The resulting protein is CASSYGPETEAFF. The V and J genes are TRBV6-5 and TRBJ1-1; confidence is insufficient to name the D gene. The CDR3 contains 13 residues, cysteine and phenylalanine counted. Only the CDR3 region is kept as DNA, spanning 39 bases read in frame from base 1. The trim is 2 bases for V and 5 bases for J, with a gap of 9 bases between the germline ends. The germline V gene specifies MNHEY as CDR1 and SVGAGI as CDR2.